The subject of this entry is one T cell receptor beta chain. No antigen is known for it. The CDR3 contains 15 residues. Looked up from germline, CDR1 is SGHDT and CDR2 is YYEEEE. V lost 3 bases and J 4 bases, leaving 17 bases between the germline ends. Amplification started from genomic DNA. The TCR beta CDR3 region was amplified using 30 forward and 13 reverse primers. TCRdb re-called the multiplex PCR reads with MiXCR, one entry per CDR3 protein. The table has 280,000 or so distinct CDR3 sequences, roughly 44% seen once. The data were obtained in a study of type 1 and type 2 diabetes patients. Study results and caveats: Age and gender were not matched between study groups.

This sequence originates from a man aged 18 to 30 with type 2 diabetes. The chain is built from TRBV5-6 and TRBJ2-7, with D perhaps matching TRBD1 (6 bases). Sequencing was carried out using peripheral blood mononuclear cells (PBMCs). CDR3 protein: CASSSLTGFVYEQYF. The DNA for the CDR3 is TGTGCCAGCAGCTCGCTTACAGGGTTCGTATACGAGCAGTACTTC.